This TCR beta chain was recorded in a study of identical twins. Study-level points and caveats: Models predicted less out-of-frame TCR alpha sharing in monozygotic twins than was found. The abundant beta clonotypes from cord blood had fewer insertions, and memory repertoires had none of this. In zero-insertion analyses, partial confounding could arise from invariant MAIT and iNKT cells.

The germline V gene has CDR1 SEHNR and CDR2 FQNEAQ (reference sequence). The CDR3 spans 14 residues. V shed 2 bases and J shed 6 bases, with 13 bases lying between them. Concerning this clonotype: Its antigen is unknown.

Template switching supplied a universal primer site; unique molecular identifiers were carried on the cDNA. In TCRdb, the 5' RACE reads were re-called with MiXCR into one record per CDR3 protein. The profile shows 1,800,000 or so distinct CDR3 sequences, more than 30% of them singletons. The sequence came from a newborn girl in good health. Sequenced material: cord blood. The gene calls are TRBV7-9 and TRBJ1-2; D is perhaps TRBD1 (5 bases). The CDR3: CASSLRGGIDGYTF. CDR3 coding DNA: TGTGCCAGCAGCTTAAGGGGAGGTATCGATGGCTACACCTTC.